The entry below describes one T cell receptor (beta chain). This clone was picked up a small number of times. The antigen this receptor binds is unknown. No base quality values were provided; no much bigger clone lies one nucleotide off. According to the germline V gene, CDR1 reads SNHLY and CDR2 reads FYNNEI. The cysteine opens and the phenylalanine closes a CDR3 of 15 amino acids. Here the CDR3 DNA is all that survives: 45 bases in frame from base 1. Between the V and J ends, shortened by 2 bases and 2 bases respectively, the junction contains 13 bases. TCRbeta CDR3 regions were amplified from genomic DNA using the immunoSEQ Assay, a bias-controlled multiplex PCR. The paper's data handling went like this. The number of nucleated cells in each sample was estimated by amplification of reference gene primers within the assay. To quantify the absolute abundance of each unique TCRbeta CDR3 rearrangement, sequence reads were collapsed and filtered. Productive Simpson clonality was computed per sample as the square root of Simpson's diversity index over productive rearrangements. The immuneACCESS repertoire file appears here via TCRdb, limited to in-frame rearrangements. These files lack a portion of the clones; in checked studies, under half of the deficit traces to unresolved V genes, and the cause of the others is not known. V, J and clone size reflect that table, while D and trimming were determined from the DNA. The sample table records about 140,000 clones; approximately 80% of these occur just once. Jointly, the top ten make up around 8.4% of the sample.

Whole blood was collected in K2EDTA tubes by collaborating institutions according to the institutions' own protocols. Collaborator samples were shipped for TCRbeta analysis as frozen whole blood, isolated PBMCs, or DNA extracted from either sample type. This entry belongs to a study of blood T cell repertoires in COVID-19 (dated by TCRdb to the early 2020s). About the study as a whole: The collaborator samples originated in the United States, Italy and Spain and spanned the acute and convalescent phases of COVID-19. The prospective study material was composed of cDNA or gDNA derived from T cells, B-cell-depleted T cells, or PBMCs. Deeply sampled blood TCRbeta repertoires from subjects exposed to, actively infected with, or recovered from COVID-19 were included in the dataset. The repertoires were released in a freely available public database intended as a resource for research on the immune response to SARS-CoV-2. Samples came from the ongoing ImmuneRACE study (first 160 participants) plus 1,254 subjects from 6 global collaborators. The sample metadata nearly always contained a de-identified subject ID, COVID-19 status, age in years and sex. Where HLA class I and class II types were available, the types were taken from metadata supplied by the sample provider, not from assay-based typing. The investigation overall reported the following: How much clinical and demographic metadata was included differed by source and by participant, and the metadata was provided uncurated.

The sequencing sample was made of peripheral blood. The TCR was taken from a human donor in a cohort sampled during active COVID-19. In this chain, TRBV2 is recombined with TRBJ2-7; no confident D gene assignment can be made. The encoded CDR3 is CASSERQVRTYEQYF. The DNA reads TGTGCCAGCAGTGAACGGCAGGTCCGAACCTACGAGCAGTACTTC.